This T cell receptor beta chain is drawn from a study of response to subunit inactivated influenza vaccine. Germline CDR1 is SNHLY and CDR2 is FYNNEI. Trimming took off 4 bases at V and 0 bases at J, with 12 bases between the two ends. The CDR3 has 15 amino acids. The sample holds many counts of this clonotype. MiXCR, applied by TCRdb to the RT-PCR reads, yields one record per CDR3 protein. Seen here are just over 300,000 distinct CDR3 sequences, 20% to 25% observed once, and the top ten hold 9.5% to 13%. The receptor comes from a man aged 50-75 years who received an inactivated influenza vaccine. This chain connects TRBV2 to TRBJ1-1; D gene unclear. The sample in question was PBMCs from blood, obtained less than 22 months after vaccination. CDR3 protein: CASSGSPVMNTEAFF. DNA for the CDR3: TGTGCCAGCAGTGGGAGTCCAGTCATGAACACTGAAGCTTTCTTT. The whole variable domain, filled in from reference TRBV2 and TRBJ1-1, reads EPEVTQTPSHQVTQMGQEVILRCVPISNHLYFYWYRQILGQKVEFLVSFYNNEISEKSEIFDDQFSVERPDGSNFTLKIRSTKLEDSAMYFCASSGSPVMNTEAFFGQGTRLTVV.